This T cell receptor (beta chain) was identified during a study of Ad26.COV2.S vaccination and SARS-CoV-2 variants. This CDR3 spans 16 amino acids. Trimming removed 5 bases at V and 0 bases at J, with 17 bases between. CDR1 SEHNR and CDR2 FQNEAQ come from the germline V gene (reference sequence). Treatment in this sample: some 20 received Ad26.COV2.S at low or high dose, single or two shots; five or six received placebo; per-sample allocation not given. Sampling was done on day 63 after the first vaccine or placebo injection. By sample fraction, this clone is large. Sequencing was performed with immunoSEQ multiplex PCR; in TCRdb, only in-frame clones are kept and a portion is missing. The sample lists 200,000 to 250,000 clones; around 87% were seen once.

The material sequenced was peripheral blood, taken in a trial of Ad26.COV2.S vaccine versus placebo. This TCR was recovered from a person aged 18 to 59 who received the Ad26.COV2.S COVID-19 vaccine or a placebo. The V gene is TRBV7-9, the J gene TRBJ2-7; D perhaps matches TRBD2 (6 bases). Written as DNA, the CDR3 is TGTGCCAGCAGCCACCCAGAGGGACTCAGCTCCTACGAGCAGTACTTC. Amino acids: CASSHPEGLSSYEQYF.